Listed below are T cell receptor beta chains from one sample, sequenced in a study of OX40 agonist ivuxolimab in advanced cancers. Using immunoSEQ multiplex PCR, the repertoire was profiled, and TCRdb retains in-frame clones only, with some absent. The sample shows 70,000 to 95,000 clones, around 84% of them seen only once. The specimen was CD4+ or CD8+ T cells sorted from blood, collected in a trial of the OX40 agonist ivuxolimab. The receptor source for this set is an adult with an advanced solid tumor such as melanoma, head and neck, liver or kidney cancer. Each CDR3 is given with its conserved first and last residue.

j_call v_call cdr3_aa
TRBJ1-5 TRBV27 CASSFKNQPQHF
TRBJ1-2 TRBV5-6 CASSWAGGNGYTF
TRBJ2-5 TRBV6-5 CASRNGQGGETQYF
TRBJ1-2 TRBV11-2 CASSHQGQTNYGYTF
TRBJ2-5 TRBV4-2 CASSQVGYSGGGETQYF
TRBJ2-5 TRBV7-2 CASSSLDRKETQYF
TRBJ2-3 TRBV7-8 CASSLAPDTDTQYF
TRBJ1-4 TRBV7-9 CASSFLGSGEKLFF
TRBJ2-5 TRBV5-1 CASTPSGTSIGETQYF
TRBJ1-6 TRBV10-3 CAISSTEGSNSPLHF
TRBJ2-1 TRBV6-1 CASSEIYNEQFF
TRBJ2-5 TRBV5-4 CASSLDSRETQYF
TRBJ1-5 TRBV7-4 CASSCNTCFQHF
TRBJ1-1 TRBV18 CASSPTATEAFF
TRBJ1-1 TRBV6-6 CASSYLFYLGTEAFF
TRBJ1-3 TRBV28 CASRGSFSGNTIYF
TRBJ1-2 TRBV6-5 CASSTGTGGSYGYTF
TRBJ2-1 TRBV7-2 CASSLEGLSGGASYNEQFF
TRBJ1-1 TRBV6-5 CASSYAGTVDTEAFF
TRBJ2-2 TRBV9 CASSVVDTPNTGELFF
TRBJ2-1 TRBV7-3 CASSSQGGSYNEQFF
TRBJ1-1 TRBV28 CASSPFMRGTEAFF
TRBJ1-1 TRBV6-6 CASPRAENTEAFF
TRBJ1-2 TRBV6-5 CASTEPRQGSGYTF
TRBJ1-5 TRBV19 CASSIGAGEQPQHF
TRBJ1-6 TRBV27 CASSPRQGAGSPLHF
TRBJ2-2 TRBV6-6 CASSTTGGDDTGELFF
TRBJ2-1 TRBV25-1 CASRPFQYNEQFF
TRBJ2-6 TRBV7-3 CASSFDSPGANVLTF
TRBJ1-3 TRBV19 CASSFRSSGNTIYF
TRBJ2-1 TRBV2 CASSVSTAGDEQFF
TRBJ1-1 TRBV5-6 CASSLRRNTEAFF
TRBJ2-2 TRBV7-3 CASSSRLAGEAGELFF
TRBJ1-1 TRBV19 CASSTRRRGDNEAFF
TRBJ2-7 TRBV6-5 CASSYGQGASYEQYF
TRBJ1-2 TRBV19 CASRPGRGRAYGYTF
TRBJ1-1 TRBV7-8 CASSLGEGREAFF
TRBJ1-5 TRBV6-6 CASSWVGTGGNQPQHF
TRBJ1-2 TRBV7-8 CASSVDRENGYTF
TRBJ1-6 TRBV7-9 CASSHSTGSWVPLHF
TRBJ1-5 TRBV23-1 CASSQYLRQGLPNSNQPQHF
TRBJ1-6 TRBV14 CASSQAGRFNSPLHF
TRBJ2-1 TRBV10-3 CAISDPNGAQQFF
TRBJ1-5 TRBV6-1 CASSDRQGLAGNQPQHF
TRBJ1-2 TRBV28 CASRPPGEGYGYTF
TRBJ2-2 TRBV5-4 CASSLGGLGGDTGELFF
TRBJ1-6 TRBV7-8 CASREWNSPLHF
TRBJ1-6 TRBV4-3 CASSQETGSHSPLHF
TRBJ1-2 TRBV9 CASSAGQGADGYTF
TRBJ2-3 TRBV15 CATSMGQDTQYF
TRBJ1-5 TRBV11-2 CASSLDHGQGESNQPQHF